Presented here are 21 T cell receptor beta chains from one specimen sequenced in a study of T cell changes during pregnancy in multiple sclerosis. The method was immunoSEQ multiplex PCR; TCRdb's version includes in-frame clones alone and lacks a portion of them. The table has under 130,000 clones, almost 95% seen once. The input for sequencing was peripheral blood, taken after pregnancy. The receptors originated from a female donor with multiple sclerosis, enrolled in a pregnancy study.

The chain combines TRBV6-5 with TRBJ2-7, with a weak D call TRBD1 (6 bases). The germline V and J ends were trimmed by 8 bases and 0 bases, with 14 bases remaining between them. Germline CDR1 MNHEY, CDR2 SVGAGI. This CDR3 contains 14 residues. The chain's CDR3 is CASDGGHRSYEQYF. Here the CDR3 DNA reads TGTGCCAGCGATGGGGGACACCGCTCCTACGAGCAGTACTTC.

This chain connects TRBV6-1 to TRBJ2-1, with 9 bases fitting TRBD1. Germline lookup yields CDR1 MNHNS and CDR2 SASEGT. The CDR3 extends over 14 amino acids. The V gene end was trimmed by 6 bases and the J gene end by 7 bases; junction bases not matched to a gene: 7. The CDR3 is CASRLRQGGNEQFF. The CDR3 coding sequence is TGTGCCAGCAGACTCAGACAGGGGGGGAATGAGCAGTTCTTC.

The chain couples TRBV27 to TRBJ2-1; D not certain. Germline V gene data show CDR1 as MNHEY and CDR2 as SMNVEV (reference sequence). The CDR3 has 13 residues. Trimming took off 0 bases at V and 4 bases at J, with 4 bases between the two ends. The DNA of the CDR3 is TGTGCCAGCAGTTTATCTCCTTACAATGAGCAGTTCTTC. This codes for CASSLSPYNEQFF.

The CDR3 DNA follows: TGCGCCAGCAGCCAGGTTACTAACACCGGGGAGCTGTTTTTT. It encodes CASSQVTNTGELFF. The chain combines TRBV4-3 with TRBJ2-2; D remains unclear. The length of the CDR3 is 14 residues. Trimming stripped 3 bases from V and 2 bases from J, with 7 bases between. Germline V gene sequence: CDR1 LGHNA, CDR2 YSLEER.

This chain uses TRBV6-5 with TRBJ2-7; 8 bases are shared with TRBD2. Trimming at V came to 8 bases and at J to 2 bases, leaving 8 bases not matched to a gene. The CDR3 extends over 14 amino acids. CDR1 is MNHEY and CDR2 is SVGAGI in the germline V gene. The CDR3 bases are TGTGCCAGCTCTCAGCGGGGGAGCGCCTACGAGCAGTACTTC. Its translation is CASSQRGSAYEQYF.

The gene calls are TRBV2 and TRBJ1-5; D is uncertain. This CDR3 comprises 15 residues. The germline CDR1 and CDR2 sequences are SNHLY and FYNNEI. The V and J ends lost 6 bases and 0 bases respectively, with 12 bases between them. This chain's CDR3 is CASRPPGGSNQPQHF. CDR3 DNA sequence: TGTGCCAGCAGACCCCCGGGAGGTAGCAATCAGCCCCAGCATTTT.

The sample holds one count of this clone. This chain connects TRBV5-1 to TRBJ2-5; 11 positions agree with TRBD1. V was pared by 7 bases and J by 1 base, with 0 bases of the junction left unmatched. The CDR3 consists of 13 residues. Germline V CDR1 and CDR2: SGHRS, YFSETQ. CDR3 loop: CASGQGAQETQYF. DNA of the CDR3: TGCGCCAGCGGACAGGGGGCCCAAGAGACCCAGTACTTC. Together with reference TRBV5-1 and TRBJ2-5, the CDR3 gives the full variable domain: KAGVTQTPRYLIKTRGQQVTLSCSPISGHRSVSWYQQTPGQGLQFLFEYFSETQRNKGNFPGRFSGRQFSNSRSEMNVSTLELGDSALYLCASGQGAQETQYFGPGTRLLVL.

This clone was detected a few times. V gene TRBV9 combines with J gene TRBJ1-5; 7 bases fit TRBD1. The CDR3 runs to 13 residues. V lost 2 bases, J lost 6 bases, and 2 bases stayed unmatched. CDR1 is SGDLS and CDR2 is YYNGEE in the germline V gene. The CDR3 DNA reads as TGTGCCAGCAGCGTGGGGACAGCTCAGCCCCAGCATTTT. Amino acids: CASSVGTAQPQHF.

V gene TRBV27 combines with J gene TRBJ2-1; 9 bases match TRBD2. CDR3 length equals 16 residues. Per germline, CDR1 MNHEY and CDR2 SMNVEV (reference sequence). Trimming at V came to 0 bases and at J to 1 base, leaving 1 base not matched to a gene. Here the CDR3 reads CASSLSGLASYNEQFF. The DNA of the CDR3 is TGTGCCAGCAGTTTATCGGGACTAGCTTCCTACAATGAGCAGTTCTTC.

This clone was detected only a few times. The chain carries TRBV6-1 and TRBJ2-7; D is perhaps TRBD2 (5 bases). Trimming left V 5 bases short and J 3 bases short, with 14 bases between. The CDR3 is made up of 14 amino acids. CDR1 MNHNS and CDR2 SASEGT come from the germline V gene. CDR3 in DNA: TGTGCCAGCAGTACTAGGGAAGGGTTCTACGAGCAGTACTTC. Protein: CASSTREGFYEQYF.

The chain couples TRBV25-1 to TRBJ2-2; D is undetermined. V lost 3 bases and J lost 1, with 12 bases in between. Germline V gene data show CDR1 as MGHDK and CDR2 as SYGVNS. The CDR3 totals 16 residues. The CDR3 coding sequence is TGTGCCAGCAGTGATCCGTTAACGGGGAACACCGGGGAGCTGTTTTTT. It codes for CASSDPLTGNTGELFF.

The chain joins TRBV14 to TRBJ2-7; no definite D call. This CDR3 spans 14 amino acids. CDR1 and CDR2 from the germline V gene are SGHDN and FVKESK. V gave up 1 base and J gave up 1 base, with 8 bases separating them. CDR3 amino acids: CASSQGPFSYEQYF. In nucleotides, the CDR3 is TGTGCCAGCAGCCAAGGTCCGTTTTCCTACGAGCAGTACTTC.

The V gene is TRBV19, the J gene TRBJ1-2; no firm D call. Trimming took 5 bases from V and 2 from J, leaving 9 bases between them. Germline CDR1 LNHDA, CDR2 SQIVND (reference sequence). The CDR3 is 13 residues long. The CDR3 DNA sequence: TGTGCCAGTAGTTTCAACAGCAACTATGGCTACACCTTC. It specifies CASSFNSNYGYTF.

The genes are TRBV28 and TRBJ2-1, with 9 bases matching TRBD2. The CDR3 consists of 15 residues. Germline-derived CDR1 and CDR2 are MDHEN and SYDVKM. With V trimmed by 4 bases and J by 7 bases, 8 bases remained unmatched. The CDR3 nucleotides read TGTGCCAGCAGTTCAGGGACTAGCCGAACTAATGAGCAGTTCTTC. Protein: CASSSGTSRTNEQFF.

The rearrangement links TRBV10-3 to TRBJ2-3; tentative D call: TRBD1 (5 bases). CDR1 and CDR2 (germline): ENHRY, SYGVKD. With 7 bases removed from V and 2 bases from J, the gap between germline ends came to 10 bases. CDR3 length: 13 amino acids. The chain's CDR3 is CAITGQITDTQYF. CDR3 DNA: TGTGCCATCACCGGACAAATCACAGATACGCAGTATTTT.

Here the CDR3 DNA reads TGCGCCAGCAGCTTCTTAGCGGGGGGAGGGGAGCAGTTCTTC. Amino acid sequence: CASSFLAGGGEQFF. The genes are TRBV5-1 and TRBJ2-1; TRBD2 matches at 10 bases. This CDR3 spans 14 amino acids. Germline trimming cut 2 bases from V and 10 bases from J; bases unmatched to any gene: 6. Germline V CDR1 and CDR2: SGHRS, YFSETQ.

This sequence joins TRBV7-2 and TRBJ2-3, with D perhaps TRBD1 (5 bases). Germline V gene data show CDR1 as SGHTA and CDR2 as FQGNSA. The germline V and J ends were trimmed by 5 bases and 8 bases, with 17 bases remaining between them. The CDR3 runs to 14 residues. This chain's CDR3 is CASSLTDLRGTQYF. CDR3 DNA: TGTGCCAGCAGCCTGACAGACCTACGAGGTACGCAGTATTTT.

The chain carries TRBV19 and TRBJ2-1, with 8 positions matching TRBD2. Trimming removed 6 bases from V and 1 base from J; junction bases left unmatched: 14. Germline values: CDR1 LNHDA, CDR2 SQIVND (reference sequence). This CDR3 has 18 residues. CDR3 protein: CASRKKAGGDGSYNEQFF. CDR3 DNA sequence: TGTGCCAGTAGAAAAAAGGCGGGAGGTGATGGTTCCTACAATGAGCAGTTCTTC. The variable domain in full, completed from reference TRBV19 and TRBJ2-1, reads DGGITQSPKYLFRKEGQNVTLSCEQNLNHDAMYWYRQDPGQGLRLIYYSQIVNDFQKGDIAEGYSVSREKKESFPLTVTSAQKNPTAFYLCASRKKAGGDGSYNEQFFGPGTRLTVL.

This chain links TRBV6-5 with TRBJ2-3; D is possibly TRBD2 (6 bases). The germline V and J ends were trimmed by 6 bases and 4 bases, with 8 bases remaining between them. The germline V gene encodes CDR1 MNHEY and CDR2 SVGAGI. The CDR3 runs 12 residues. CDR3 region: CASRGGSDTQYF. DNA for the CDR3: TGTGCCAGCAGAGGAGGGTCAGATACGCAGTATTTT.

The chain joins TRBV11-2 to TRBJ1-2, with no clear D. The CDR3 covers 14 residues. The V end lost 5 bases, the J end lost 1 base, and 11 bases lay between the germline ends. The germline gives CDR1 SGHAT, CDR2 FQNNGV. The CDR3 bases are TGTGCCAGCAGCACCTCGCGAATTAACTATGGCTACACCTTC. This translates into CASSTSRINYGYTF.

V gene TRBV6-1 combines with J gene TRBJ2-1; TRBD1 is a possible D gene (5 bases). Germline CDR1 MNHNS, CDR2 SASEGT. There are 14 residues in the CDR3. The ends were cut back, 2 bases at V and 7 bases at J, with 12 bases in the middle. The CDR3: CASSERQGLNEQFF. CDR3 bases: TGTGCCAGCAGTGAACGGCAGGGCTTGAATGAGCAGTTCTTC.